Below are 12 T cell receptor beta chains sequenced from a single sample in a study of glioma-infiltrating T cells after dendritic cell vaccination. The repertoire was sequenced with immunoSEQ multiplex PCR; TCRdb's copy has only in-frame clones and lacks some. The profile shows approximately 64,000 clones, around 86% of them singletons. Sequencing was performed on blood, taken before dendritic cell vaccination. The receptors here all came from a human donor with glioblastoma.

The CDR3 protein is CASSPLSGNTGELFF. The CDR3 coding sequence is TGTGCCAGCAGCCCCCTTAGCGGGAACACCGGGGAGCTGTTTTTT. V gene TRBV11-2 combines with J gene TRBJ2-2, with a weak D call TRBD2 (6 bases). V was clipped by 5 bases and J by 1 base, with 11 bases between them. The CDR3 has 15 amino acids. The germline V gene has CDR1 SGHAT and CDR2 FQNNGV. Using reference TRBV11-2 and TRBJ2-2 for the parts outside the CDR3, the full variable domain is EAGVAQSPRYKIIEKRQSVAFWCNPISGHATLYWYQQILGQGPKLLIQFQNNGVVDDSQLPKDRFSAERLKGVDSTLKIQPAKLEDSAVYLCASSPLSGNTGELFFGEGSRLTVL.

The V gene is TRBV6-5, the J gene TRBJ2-4, with a possible D match to TRBD2 (5 bases). Trimming left V 4 bases short and J 2 bases short, with 9 bases between. Germline V gene sequence: CDR1 MNHEY, CDR2 SVGAGI. The CDR3 loop spans 14 amino acids. In DNA form, the CDR3 reads TGTGCCAGCAGTTCAGCGGATACCAAAAACATTCAGTACTTC. Residues: CASSSADTKNIQYF.

The gene calls are TRBV4-1 and TRBJ2-7, with 14 bases matching TRBD2. The germline gives CDR1 MGHRA, CDR2 YSYEKL. Germline trimming cut 0 bases from V and 8 bases from J; bases unmatched to any gene: 12. The CDR3 consists of 18 residues. CDR3 loop: CASSQDRTSGGTSRKQYF. The CDR3 region has the DNA TGCGCCAGCAGCCAAGATAGGACTAGCGGGGGGACATCTAGGAAGCAGTACTTC.

The chain couples TRBV5-6 to TRBJ1-3; weak D call: TRBD1 (5 bases). The V gene lost 6 bases and the J gene lost 0 bases, with 13 bases spanning the gap. Germline loops: CDR1 SGHDT, CDR2 YYEEEE. The CDR3 length is 15 residues. CDR3 in amino acids: CASTPGLFSGNTIYF. CDR3 DNA sequence: TGTGCCAGCACCCCGGGACTGTTCTCTGGAAACACCATATATTTT.

This chain connects TRBV7-2 to TRBJ1-5; 7 bases match TRBD1. Germline lookup yields CDR1 SGHTA and CDR2 FQGNSA. V dropped 5 bases and J dropped 5; count of bases not matched to a gene: 3. This CDR3 contains 13 residues. CDR3 in DNA: TGTGCCAGCAGCCGACAGGGAGATCAGCCCCAGCATTTT. It is translated as CASSRQGDQPQHF.

The CDR3, as DNA: TGCGCCAGCAGCCAAGAATTCCAGGGGGCGCGGAACATTCAGTACTTC. This codes for CASSQEFQGARNIQYF. This chain links TRBV4-1 with TRBJ2-4; 8 nucleotides align to TRBD1. The CDR3 sequence is 16 residues long. V gave up 0 bases and J gave up 7 bases; unmatched junction bases: 8. Germline CDR1 reads MGHRA; CDR2 reads YSYEKL.

This clone was counted once. The CDR3, as DNA: TGTGCCAGCAGCCCCGACAGGGACTATGGCTACACCTTC. Protein: CASSPDRDYGYTF. The chain employs TRBV11-1 and TRBJ1-2; 7 bases align to TRBD1. Germline V gives CDR1 SGHAT, CDR2 FQDESV (reference sequence). Trimming removed 5 bases from V and 3 bases from J; junction bases left unmatched: 3. This CDR3 region has 13 residues. The whole variable domain, filled in from reference TRBV11-1 and TRBJ1-2, reads EAEVAQSPRYKITEKSQAVAFWCDPISGHATLYWYRQILGQGPELLVQFQDESVVDDSQLPKDRFSAERLKGVDSTLKIQPAELGDSAMYLCASSPDRDYGYTFGSGTRLTVV.

This clone was counted only a few times. The chain combines TRBV6-5 with TRBJ1-2; D remains ambiguous. V was pared by 6 bases and J by 6 bases, with 11 bases between. The CDR3 covers 12 residues. Germline assignment: CDR1 MNHEY and CDR2 SVGAGI. CDR3 DNA: TGTGCCAGCAGCAACGGAGGGAATGGCTACACCTTC. Encoded protein: CASSNGGNGYTF.

V is TRBV5-4 and J is TRBJ1-2, with TRBD1 matching 10 bases. The CDR3 covers 14 residues. CDR1 and CDR2 from the germline V gene are SGHNT and YYREEE (reference sequence). J was trimmed by 8 bases and V by 3 bases; bases with no gene match: 7. CDR3 sequence: CASSWGDRGRGYTF. CDR3 coding DNA: TGTGCCAGCAGCTGGGGGGACAGGGGCAGAGGCTACACCTTC.

This clone was recorded only once. V is TRBV19 and J is TRBJ1-2; 8 nucleotides match TRBD1. The germline V gene encodes CDR1 LNHDA and CDR2 SQIVND (reference sequence). J gave up 7 bases and V 5 bases, and 9 bases lay outside the gene matches. CDR3 length: 14 residues. The CDR3 spells CASSPQGASSGYTF. For the CDR3, the DNA is TGTGCCAGTAGTCCCCAGGGGGCTTCGTCTGGCTACACCTTC.

The J gene is TRBJ1-5, the V gene TRBV9; TRBD1 might be the D (6 bases). Germline CDR1 reads SGDLS; CDR2 reads YYNGEE. V was pared by 0 bases and J by 9 bases, with 7 bases between. This CDR3 region has 12 residues. CDR3 DNA: TGTGCCAGCAGCGTAGAAGGGGGGCCCCAGCATTTT. Its protein product is CASSVEGGPQHF.

In its sample, this clone was seen once. The chain carries TRBV28 and TRBJ1-2, with TRBD1 matching 8 bases. With V trimmed by 5 bases and J by 9 bases, 2 bases remained unmatched. From germline, CDR1 is MDHEN and CDR2 SYDVKM. CDR3 length equals 11 residues. The CDR3: CASSRTGRYTF. CDR3 nucleotides: TGTGCCAGCAGTAGGACAGGGCGCTACACCTTC.